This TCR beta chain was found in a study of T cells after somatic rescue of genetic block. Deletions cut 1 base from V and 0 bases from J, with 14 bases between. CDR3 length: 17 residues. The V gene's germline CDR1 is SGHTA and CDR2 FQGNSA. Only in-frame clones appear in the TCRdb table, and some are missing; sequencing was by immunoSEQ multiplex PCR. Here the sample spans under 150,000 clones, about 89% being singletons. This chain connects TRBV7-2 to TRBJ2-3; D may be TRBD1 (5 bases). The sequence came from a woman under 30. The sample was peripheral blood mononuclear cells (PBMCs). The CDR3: CASSLEGSHSSTDTQYF. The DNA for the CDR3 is TGTGCCAGCAGCTTAGAGGGGTCTCACTCTAGCACAGATACGCAGTATTTT.